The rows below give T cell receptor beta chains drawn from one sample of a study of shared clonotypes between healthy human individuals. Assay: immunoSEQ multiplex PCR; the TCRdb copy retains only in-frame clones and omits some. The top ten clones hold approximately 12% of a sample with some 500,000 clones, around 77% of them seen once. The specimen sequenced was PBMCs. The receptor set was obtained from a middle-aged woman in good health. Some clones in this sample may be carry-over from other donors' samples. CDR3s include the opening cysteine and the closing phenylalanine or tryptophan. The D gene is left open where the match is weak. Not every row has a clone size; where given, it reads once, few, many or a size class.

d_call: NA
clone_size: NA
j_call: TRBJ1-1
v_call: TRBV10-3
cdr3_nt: TGTGCCATCAGTGAGAGAGACAGGAACACTGAAGCTTTCTTT
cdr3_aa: CAISERDRNTEAFF

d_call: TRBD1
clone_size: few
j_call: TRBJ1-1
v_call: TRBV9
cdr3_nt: TGTGCCAGCAGCCCGGGACAGAGCAACACTGAAGCTTTCTTT
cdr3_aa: CASSPGQSNTEAFF

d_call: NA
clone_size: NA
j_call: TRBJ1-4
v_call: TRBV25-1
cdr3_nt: TGTGCCAGCAATCGGGGATTGGGGGAAAAACTGTTTTTT
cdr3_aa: CASNRGLGEKLFF

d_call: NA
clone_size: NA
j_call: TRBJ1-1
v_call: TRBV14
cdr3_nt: TGTGCCAGCAGCCAGGTGTTTAACACTGAAGCTTTCTTT
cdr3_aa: CASSQVFNTEAFF

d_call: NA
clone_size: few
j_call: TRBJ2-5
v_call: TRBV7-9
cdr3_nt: TGTGCCAGCAGCTTTGGGGTGGAGACCCAGTACTTC
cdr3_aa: CASSFGVETQYF

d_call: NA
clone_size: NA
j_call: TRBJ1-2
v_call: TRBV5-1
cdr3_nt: TGCGCCAGCAGCTTGTACCAGACGAACTATGGCTACACCTTC
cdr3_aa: CASSLYQTNYGYTF

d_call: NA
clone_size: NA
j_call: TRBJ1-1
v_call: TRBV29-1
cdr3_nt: TGCAGCGTTGAAGATGGAAGGGCCACTGAAGCTTTCTTT
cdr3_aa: CSVEDGRATEAFF

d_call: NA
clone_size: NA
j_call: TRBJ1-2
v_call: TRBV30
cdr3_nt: TGTGCCTGGAGTGTAGGGGCAGGGGATGGCTACACCTTC
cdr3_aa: CAWSVGAGDGYTF

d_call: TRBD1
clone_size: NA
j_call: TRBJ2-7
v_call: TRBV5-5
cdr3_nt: TGTGCCAGCAGCTTCTCACAGGGGGCCTACGAGCAGTACTTC
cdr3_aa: CASSFSQGAYEQYF

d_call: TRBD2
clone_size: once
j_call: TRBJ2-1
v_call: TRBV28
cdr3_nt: TGTGCCAGCAGTAGAAGCGGGAGGGCCAATGAGCAGTTCTTC
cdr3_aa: CASSRSGRANEQFF

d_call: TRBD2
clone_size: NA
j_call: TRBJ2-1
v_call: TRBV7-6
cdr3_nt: TGTGCCAGCAGCCTAGGGGGTAACCTAGCGGGAGCATACAATGAGCAGTTCTTC
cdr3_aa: CASSLGGNLAGAYNEQFF

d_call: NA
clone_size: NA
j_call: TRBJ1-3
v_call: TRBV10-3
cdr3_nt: TGTGCCATCAGCGGAGGACATGGAAACACCATATATTTT
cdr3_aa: CAISGGHGNTIYF

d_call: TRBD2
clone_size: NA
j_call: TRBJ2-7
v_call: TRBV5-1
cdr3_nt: TGCGCCAGCAGCCCCCTGACTAGCGGGTCCTACGAGCAGTACTTC
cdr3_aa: CASSPLTSGSYEQYF

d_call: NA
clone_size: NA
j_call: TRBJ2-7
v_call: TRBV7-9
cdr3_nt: TGTGCCAGCAGCTGGGAGACCGGCTACGAGCAGTACTTC
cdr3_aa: CASSWETGYEQYF

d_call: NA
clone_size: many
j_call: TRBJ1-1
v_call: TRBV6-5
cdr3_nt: TGTGCCAGCAGAGTGTATATGAACACTGAAGCTTTCTTT
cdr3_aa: CASRVYMNTEAFF

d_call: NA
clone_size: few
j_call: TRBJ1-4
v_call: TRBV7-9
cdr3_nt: TGTGCCAGCAGCTCCTACGGAGGTGGAGATGAAAAACTGTTTTTT
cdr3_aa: CASSSYGGGDEKLFF

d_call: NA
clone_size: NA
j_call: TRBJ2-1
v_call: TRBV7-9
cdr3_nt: TGTGCCACCTTGGGGGAGAGCTCCTACAATGAGCAGTTCTTC
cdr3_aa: CATLGESSYNEQFF

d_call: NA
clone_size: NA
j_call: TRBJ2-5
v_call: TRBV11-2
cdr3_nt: TGTGCCAGCAGCATCATTCGGGAGACCCAGTACTTC
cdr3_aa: CASSIIRETQYF

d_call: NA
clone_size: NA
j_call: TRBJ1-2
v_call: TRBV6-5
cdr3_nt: TGTGCCAGCAGTCCGGCCGGATACTATGGCTACACCTTC
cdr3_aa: CASSPAGYYGYTF

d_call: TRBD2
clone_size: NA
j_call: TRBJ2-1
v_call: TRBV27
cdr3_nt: TGTGCCAGCAGTTGGACTAGCGCCAACTCCTACAATGAGCAGTTCTTC
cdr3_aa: CASSWTSANSYNEQFF

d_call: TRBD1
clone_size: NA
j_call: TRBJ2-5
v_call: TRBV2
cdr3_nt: TGTGCCAGCAGTGAAGTAGACAGGGGCGGTGGGACCCAGTACTTC
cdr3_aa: CASSEVDRGGGTQYF

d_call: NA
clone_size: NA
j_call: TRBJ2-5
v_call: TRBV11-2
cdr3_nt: TGTGCCAGCAGCTTGGGACGAGAAGAGACCCAGTACTTC
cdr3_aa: CASSLGREETQYF

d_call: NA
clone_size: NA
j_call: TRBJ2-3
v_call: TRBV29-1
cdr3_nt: TGCAGCGTTGACATCGGGAACACAGATACGCAGTATTTT
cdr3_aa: CSVDIGNTDTQYF

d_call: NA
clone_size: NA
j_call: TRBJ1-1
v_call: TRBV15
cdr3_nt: TGTGCCACCAGCTGGGGGAAGACTGAAGCTTTCTTT
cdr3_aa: CATSWGKTEAFF

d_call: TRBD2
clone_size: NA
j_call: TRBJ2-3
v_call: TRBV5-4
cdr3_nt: TGTGCCAGCAGCTTGGCCCCGGGAGGTCTTACAGATACGCAGTATTTT
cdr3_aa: CASSLAPGGLTDTQYF

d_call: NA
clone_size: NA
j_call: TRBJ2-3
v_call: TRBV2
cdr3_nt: TGTGCCAGCAGTGAACAGGGGGGTAGCACAGATACGCAGTATTTT
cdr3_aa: CASSEQGGSTDTQYF

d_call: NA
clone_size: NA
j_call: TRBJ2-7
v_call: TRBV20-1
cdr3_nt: TGCAGTGCCCCAAAGGGGTACGAGCAGTACTTC
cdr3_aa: CSAPKGYEQYF

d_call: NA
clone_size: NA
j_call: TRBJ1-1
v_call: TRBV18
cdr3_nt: TGTGCCAGCTCATCGGGCAGGGACACTGAAGCTTTCTTT
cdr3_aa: CASSSGRDTEAFF

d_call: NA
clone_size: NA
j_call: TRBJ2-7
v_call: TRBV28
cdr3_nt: TGTGCCAGCAGTTTGACGACAGCCGAATACGAGCAGTACTTC
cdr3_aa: CASSLTTAEYEQYF

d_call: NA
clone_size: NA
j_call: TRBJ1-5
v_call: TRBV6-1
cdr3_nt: TGTGCCAGCAGTATAAGACGGCACAATCAGCCCCAGCATTTT
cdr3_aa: CASSIRRHNQPQHF

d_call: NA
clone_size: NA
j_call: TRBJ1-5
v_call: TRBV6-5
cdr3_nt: TGTGCCAGCAGTTACGACAGAAATCAGCCCCAGCATTTT
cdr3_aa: CASSYDRNQPQHF

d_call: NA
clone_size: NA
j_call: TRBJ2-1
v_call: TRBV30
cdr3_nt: TGTGCCTGGAGTGGGACGGTAAGCTCCTACAATGAGCAGTTCTTC
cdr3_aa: CAWSGTVSSYNEQFF

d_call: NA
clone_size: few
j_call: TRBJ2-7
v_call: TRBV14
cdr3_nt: TGTGCCAGCAGCCACCCGAACAGGGACGAGGGCGAGCAGTACTTC
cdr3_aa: CASSHPNRDEGEQYF

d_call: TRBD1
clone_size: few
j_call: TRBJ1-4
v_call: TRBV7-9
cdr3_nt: TGTGCCAGCAACTACAGGGGAGATGAAAAACTGTTTTTT
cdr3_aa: CASNYRGDEKLFF

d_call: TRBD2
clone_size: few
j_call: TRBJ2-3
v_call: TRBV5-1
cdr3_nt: TGCGCCAGCAGCCCGGGACTAGCCACAGATACGCAGTATTTT
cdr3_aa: CASSPGLATDTQYF

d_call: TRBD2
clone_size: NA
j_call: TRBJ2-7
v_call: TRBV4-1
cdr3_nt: TGCGCCAGCAGCCAGGGACTAGCTGAAAGCTCCTACGAGCAGTACTTC
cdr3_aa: CASSQGLAESSYEQYF

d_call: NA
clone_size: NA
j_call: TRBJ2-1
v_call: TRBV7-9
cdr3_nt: TGTGCCAGCAGCTTAGACAATGAGCAGTTCTTC
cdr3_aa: CASSLDNEQFF

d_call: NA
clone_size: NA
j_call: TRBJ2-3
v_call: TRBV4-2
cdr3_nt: TGTGCCAGCAGCCTCCACAGGTCCCCCTCGCTTTCCACGCAGTATTTT
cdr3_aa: CASSLHRSPSLSTQYF

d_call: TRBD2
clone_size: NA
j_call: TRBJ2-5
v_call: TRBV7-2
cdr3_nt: TGTGCCAGCAGCGCCGGGACTAGCGGGGGGGTGGAGTACTTC
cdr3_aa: CASSAGTSGGVEYF

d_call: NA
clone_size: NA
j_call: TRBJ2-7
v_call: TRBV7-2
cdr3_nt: TGTGCCAGCAGCGCGAACTTTGCGAGGAGGCGGGAGCAGTACTTC
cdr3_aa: CASSANFARRREQYF

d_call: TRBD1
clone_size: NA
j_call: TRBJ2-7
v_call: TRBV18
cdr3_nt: TGTGCCAGCTCAACAAGCCCAGGAAGACAGGGTGCCTACGAGCAGTACTTC
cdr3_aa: CASSTSPGRQGAYEQYF

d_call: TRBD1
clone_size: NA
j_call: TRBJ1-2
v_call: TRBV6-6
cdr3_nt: TGTGCCAGCAGACTACAGGGGGGTAATGGCTACACCTTC
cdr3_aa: CASRLQGGNGYTF

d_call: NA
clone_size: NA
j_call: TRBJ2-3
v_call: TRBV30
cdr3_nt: TGTGCCTGGAGGCCCGAAGGGGATACGCAGTATTTT
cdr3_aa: CAWRPEGDTQYF

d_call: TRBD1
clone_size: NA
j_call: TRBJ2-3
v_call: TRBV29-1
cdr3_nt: TGCAGAGCTACTCCGGGACAGGGGGGACCGATGGGCACAGATACGCAGTATTTT
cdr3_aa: CRATPGQGGPMGTDTQYF

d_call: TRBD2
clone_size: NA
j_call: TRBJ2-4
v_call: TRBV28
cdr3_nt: TGTGCCAGCAGTCCGCCCGGACTAGCAAACATTCAGTACTTC
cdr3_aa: CASSPPGLANIQYF

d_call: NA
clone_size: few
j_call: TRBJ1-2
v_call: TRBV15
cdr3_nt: TGTGCCACCAGCAGAGATGGTAGTTATGGCTACACCTTC
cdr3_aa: CATSRDGSYGYTF

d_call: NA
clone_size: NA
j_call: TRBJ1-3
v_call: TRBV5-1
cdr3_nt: TGCGCCAGCAGCTTGGCTGGGTATGGAAACACCATATATTTT
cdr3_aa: CASSLAGYGNTIYF

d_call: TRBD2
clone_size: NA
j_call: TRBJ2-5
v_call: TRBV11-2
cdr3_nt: TGTGCCAGCAGCCCTCTAGCGGGAGAGGGTCAAGAGACCCAGTACTTC
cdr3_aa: CASSPLAGEGQETQYF

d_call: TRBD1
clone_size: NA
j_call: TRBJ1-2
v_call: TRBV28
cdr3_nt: TGTGCCAGCAGTCCCCCAGGGACAGGTGGCTACACCTTC
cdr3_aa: CASSPPGTGGYTF

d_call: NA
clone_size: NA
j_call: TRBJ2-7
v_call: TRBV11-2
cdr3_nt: TGTGCCAGCAGCTTGTTGGGGAAATACGAGCAGTACTTC
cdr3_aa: CASSLLGKYEQYF

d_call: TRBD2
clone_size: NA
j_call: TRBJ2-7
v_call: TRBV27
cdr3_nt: TGTGCCAGCAGGGACCCGACTAGCTTGTCCTACGAGCAGTACTTC
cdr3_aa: CASRDPTSLSYEQYF

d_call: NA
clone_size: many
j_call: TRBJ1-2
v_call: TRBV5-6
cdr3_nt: TGTGCCAGCAGCTTGGCCAACCGGGGCTATGGCTACACCTTC
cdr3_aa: CASSLANRGYGYTF

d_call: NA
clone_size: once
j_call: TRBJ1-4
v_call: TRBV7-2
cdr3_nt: TGTGCCAGCAGCCTGGACAGTCAAAATGAAAAACTGTTTTTT
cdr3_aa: CASSLDSQNEKLFF

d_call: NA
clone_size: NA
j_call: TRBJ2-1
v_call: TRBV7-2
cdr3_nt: TGTGCCAGCAGCCAATCCGCGTGGGGTGAGCAGTTCTTC
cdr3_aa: CASSQSAWGEQFF

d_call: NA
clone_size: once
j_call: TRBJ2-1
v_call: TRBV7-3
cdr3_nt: TGTGCCAGCAGCTTAACCCCCTTAGAGGCAAATGAGCAGTTCTTC
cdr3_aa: CASSLTPLEANEQFF